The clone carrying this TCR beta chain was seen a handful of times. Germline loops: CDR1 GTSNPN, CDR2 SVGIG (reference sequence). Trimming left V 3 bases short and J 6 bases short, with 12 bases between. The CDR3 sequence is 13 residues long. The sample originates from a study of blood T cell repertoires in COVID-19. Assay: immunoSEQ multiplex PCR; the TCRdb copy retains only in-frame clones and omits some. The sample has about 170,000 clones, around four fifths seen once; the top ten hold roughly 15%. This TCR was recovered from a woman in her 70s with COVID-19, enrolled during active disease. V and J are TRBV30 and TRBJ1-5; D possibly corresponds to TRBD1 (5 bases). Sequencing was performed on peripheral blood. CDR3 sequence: CAWRGPGGQPQHF. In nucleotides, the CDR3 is TGTGCCTGGAGGGGACCCGGGGGTCAGCCCCAGCATTTT.